The rows below give T cell receptor beta chains drawn from one sample of a study of blood T cell repertoires in COVID-19. Profiled with immunoSEQ multiplex PCR; TCRdb holds only in-frame clones, not every one. This table has about 380,000 clones, more than 75% appearing once. The sequencing input was PBMCs or T cells enriched from blood (not recorded which). The receptors originated from a woman younger than 35 who had recovered from COVID-19. Both conserved end residues are part of each CDR3. D genes are given only for firm matches. Expanded clones get a size class; other rows say once, few or many, or leave the size out.

TRBJ2-7	TRBV6-2/TRBV6-3	.	.	CASSYIMGLTTYEQYF	TGTGCCAGCAGTTACATCATGGGACTTACTACCTACGAGCAGTACTTC
TRBJ1-1	TRBV7-9	.	TRBD1	CASTIQGPNTEAFF	TGTGCCAGCACCATACAGGGGCCGAACACTGAAGCTTTCTTT
TRBJ1-1	TRBV18	.	.	CASSPARVGTEAFF	TGTGCCAGCTCACCCGCGAGGGTAGGGACTGAAGCTTTCTTT
TRBJ2-1	TRBV11-2	.	TRBD2	CASSLGERGGVFF	TGTGCCAGCAGCTTGGGAGAGCGGGGGGGGGTGTTCTTC
TRBJ2-5	TRBV11-2	.	TRBD2	CASSSMPGLAGETQYF	TGTGCCAGCAGCTCAATGCCGGGACTAGCGGGGGAGACCCAGTACTTC
TRBJ2-7	TRBV6-2/TRBV6-3	.	.	CASSSYRTHSYEQYF	TGTGCCAGCAGCTCATACAGGACCCACTCCTACGAGCAGTACTTC
TRBJ1-3	TRBV30	.	TRBD1	CAWSLTGGDTIYF	TGTGCCTGGAGCCTGACAGGGGGGGACACCATATATTTT
TRBJ2-1	TRBV5-1	.	.	CASRRAGRSYNEQFF	TGCGCCAGCCGTCGGGCAGGGCGCTCCTACAATGAGCAGTTCTTC
TRBJ2-5	TRBV6-5	.	TRBD1	CASSTGQGGETQYF	TGTGCCAGCAGTACGGGACAGGGAGGAGAGACCCAGTACTTC
TRBJ1-1	TRBV6-5	once	.	CASSLSGLPNTEAFF	TGTGCCAGCAGTTTGTCGGGACTCCCGAACACTGAAGCTTTCTTT
TRBJ2-1	TRBV5-4	.	.	CASSLAGQRNEQFF	TGTGCCAGCAGCTTGGCCGGACAGAGGAATGAGCAGTTCTTC
TRBJ2-1	TRBV10-3	.	TRBD2	CAISESSGGYNEQFF	TGTGCCATCAGTGAGTCAAGCGGGGGGTACAATGAGCAGTTCTTC
TRBJ1-2	TRBV6-2/TRBV6-3	few	.	CASSYSAGVYGYTF	TGTGCCAGCAGTTACTCCGCCGGGGTCTATGGCTACACCTTC
TRBJ1-5	TRBV2	.	TRBD1	CASSDRGGNQPQHF	TGTGCCAGCAGTGACAGGGGGGGCAATCAGCCCCAGCATTTT
TRBJ2-1	TRBV9	.	.	CASSAPTLSSYNEQFF	TGTGCCAGCAGCGCCCCGACTCTAAGCTCCTACAATGAGCAGTTCTTC
TRBJ1-1	TRBV6-5	.	.	CASCTTGLNTEAFF	TGTGCCAGCTGTACGACGGGATTGAACACTGAAGCTTTCTTT
TRBJ1-2	TRBV5-4	few	.	CASRDRTYGYTF	TGTGCCAGCCGAGACAGGACTTATGGCTACACCTTC
TRBJ2-3	TRBV9	.	TRBD2	CASSVEGGGADTQYF	TGTGCCAGCAGCGTAGAGGGCGGGGGGGCCGATACGCAGTATTTT
TRBJ2-5	TRBV28	.	.	CASSSTGSLNQETQYF	TGTGCCAGCAGTTCTACAGGGTCCCTCAACCAAGAGACCCAGTACTTC
TRBJ1-6	TRBV5-1	.	TRBD1	CASSTWTGSVNSPLHF	TGCGCCAGCAGCACCTGGACAGGTAGCGTTAATTCACCCCTCCACTTT
TRBJ2-7	TRBV19	.	.	CASSIAGDSYEQYF	TGTGCCAGTAGTATAGCGGGAGACTCCTACGAGCAGTACTTC
TRBJ2-4	TRBV3-1/TRBV3-2	.	TRBD1	CASSRTGGAAKNIQYF	TGTGCCAGCAGTCGTACAGGGGGCGCAGCCAAAAACATTCAGTACTTC
TRBJ2-2	TRBV4-2	.	.	CASSYRRQEELFF	TGTGCCAGCAGCTACAGGCGCCAAGAGGAGCTGTTTTTT
TRBJ2-3	TRBV6-5	.	TRBD2	CASSYAAGGLNTQYF	TGTGCCAGCAGTTACGCGGCGGGGGGGCTGAATACGCAGTATTTT
TRBJ1-4	TRBV6-5	.	TRBD1	CASRGQGEGEKLFF	TGTGCCAGCAGGGGACAGGGTGAGGGTGAAAAACTGTTTTTT
TRBJ2-1	TRBV2	.	TRBD1	CASSAFDGQGPYNEQFF	TGTGCCAGCAGTGCTTTCGACGGACAGGGACCTTACAATGAGCAGTTCTTC
TRBJ2-3	TRBV5-4	.	.	CASSLVRDIWGPDTQYF	TGTGCCAGCAGCTTAGTTAGGGATATCTGGGGGCCAGATACGCAGTATTTT
TRBJ1-4	TRBV30	.	.	CAWTRGGAATNEKLFF	TGTGCCTGGACCCGCGGAGGGGCGGCAACTAATGAAAAACTGTTTTTT